Listed here are 23 T cell receptor beta chains from one sample, sequenced in a study of identical twins. TCRdb processed the 5' RACE reads anew with MiXCR; each CDR3 protein has one entry. The profile shows about 690,000 distinct CDR3 sequences, around 6% of them singletons. The sequenced sample was naive T cells sorted from blood. The receptor set was obtained from a man between 18 and 29 years old in good health.

This clonotype was counted at least ten times. The rearrangement links TRBV28 to TRBJ2-3, with D perhaps matching TRBD1 (6 bases). CDR1 is MDHEN and CDR2 is SYDVKM in the germline V gene. The CDR3 spans 15 residues. V was pared by 6 bases and J by 2 bases, with 15 bases between. CDR3 region: CASRRRRTDTDTQYF. CDR3 nucleotide sequence: TGTGCCAGCAGACGGAGGAGGACAGACACAGATACGCAGTATTTT.

The CDR3 coding sequence is TGTGCCACCGCAACCCGGGACGGACCCTACGAGCAGTACTTC. Protein sequence: CATATRDGPYEQYF. The chain carries TRBV24-1 and TRBJ2-7, with D tentatively TRBD1 or TRBD2 (5 bases each). Germline assignment: CDR1 KGHDR and CDR2 SFDVKD. Trimming removed 9 bases at V and 2 bases at J, with 16 bases between. The CDR3 loop spans 14 amino acids.

V and J are TRBV20-1 and TRBJ2-7; 12 positions agree with TRBD2. From germline, CDR1 is DFQATT and CDR2 SNEGSKA (reference sequence). V shed 5 bases, J shed 3 bases, and the junction held 14 bases outside the gene matches. The CDR3 contains 17 residues. CDR3 region: CSASKPNTLAGGYEQYV. In DNA, the CDR3 is TGCAGTGCTTCCAAGCCGAACACACTAGCGGGGGGCTACGAGCAGTACGTC.

The rearrangement links TRBV11-2 to TRBJ2-1, with D hard to call. CDR3 length: 15 amino acids. The germline CDR1 and CDR2 sequences are SGHAT and FQNNGV. The ends were cut back, 4 bases at V and 4 bases at J, with 14 bases in the middle. The CDR3 here is CASSSPLHKYNEQFF. The CDR3 nucleotides read TGTGCCAGCAGCTCCCCGCTCCATAAATACAATGAGCAGTTCTTC.

The chain has TRBV7-6 and TRBJ1-4, with 7 bases identical to TRBD1. The CDR3 spans 15 residues. Looked up from germline, CDR1 is SGHVS and CDR2 is FNYEAQ. V was clipped by 5 bases and J by 4 bases; unmatched bases: 7. CDR3 coding DNA: TGTGCCAGCAGCCAGCCGGGGACAGATAATGAAAAACTGTTTTTT. Its protein product is CASSQPGTDNEKLFF.

This clonotype was counted ten times or more. The chain employs TRBV10-3 and TRBJ2-5; the match to TRBD2 covers 10 bases. This CDR3 region has 14 residues. CDR1 and CDR2 (germline): ENHRY, SYGVKD. V lost 4 bases, J lost 5 bases, and 4 bases stayed unmatched. The CDR3 DNA reads TGTGCCATCAGTGCTAGCGGGAGTGGTGAGACCCAGTACTTC. It is translated as CAISASGSGETQYF.

This clonotype occurred many times. V usage is TRBV5-1 and J usage is TRBJ2-2, with a possible D match to TRBD2 (6 bases). V lost 1 base and J lost 0, with 10 bases in between. Germline V CDR1 and CDR2: SGHRS, YFSETQ. This CDR3 comprises 16 residues. This CDR3 is CASSLFWTTNTGELFF. The CDR3, as DNA: TGCGCCAGCAGCTTGTTCTGGACTACGAACACCGGGGAGCTGTTTTTT.

This clonotype was seen repeatedly, ten times or more. This rearrangement joins TRBV7-2 to TRBJ2-3; the match to TRBD2 covers 8 bases. Germline V CDR1 and CDR2: SGHTA, FQGNSA. Germline trimming cut 6 bases from V and 7 bases from J; bases unmatched to any gene: 9. The CDR3 sequence is 14 residues long. The CDR3, as DNA: TGTGCCAGCAGAGCTAAGCGGGAGTCCTATACGCAGTATTTT. It translates to CASRAKRESYTQYF.

This clonotype was picked up a small number of times. This chain links TRBV14 with TRBJ2-1, with D unresolved. The CDR3 spans 13 residues. Per germline, CDR1 SGHDN and CDR2 FVKESK. V was pared by 2 bases and J by 3 bases, with 5 bases between. CDR3 DNA: TGTGCCAGCAGCCAACTTTACTACAATGAGCAGTTCTTC. It translates to CASSQLYYNEQFF.

This clonotype appeared a few times. V and J are TRBV5-1 and TRBJ2-3; 9 positions agree with TRBD1. The CDR3 totals 16 residues. The J segment lost 2 bases and the V segment lost 4 bases, leaving 8 bases of the junction unmatched. CDR1 SGHRS and CDR2 YFSETQ come from the germline V gene. DNA of the CDR3: TGCGCCAGCAGCGAATTTGGGACAGGGACCACAGATACGCAGTATTTT. As protein: CASSEFGTGTTDTQYF.

In this sample, this clonotype turned up many times. The gene calls are TRBV20-1 and TRBJ1-2; a possible D gene is TRBD1 (5 bases). Trimming shortened V by 5 bases and J by 3 bases, and 13 bases separated the two germline ends. The CDR3 has 13 amino acids. Germline CDR1 and CDR2: DFQATT and SNEGSKA (reference sequence). Here the CDR3 DNA reads TGCAGTGCTGGACCCGACAGTGACTATGGCTACACCTTC. Its translation is CSAGPDSDYGYTF.

The V gene is TRBV7-9, the J gene TRBJ1-4; a possible D gene is TRBD1 (5 bases). The germline gives CDR1 SEHNR, CDR2 FQNEAQ (reference sequence). The CDR3 covers 15 residues. Trimming left V 1 base short and J 6 bases short, with 12 bases between. CDR3 DNA sequence: TGTGCCAGCAGCTTAGTGGTGGACATATATGAAAAACTGTTTTTT. Protein sequence: CASSLVVDIYEKLFF.

The chain carries TRBV30 and TRBJ1-1; D is possibly TRBD1 (6 bases). CDR1 is GTSNPN and CDR2 is SVGIG in the germline V gene (reference sequence). V gave up 2 bases and J gave up 0 bases, with 7 bases separating them. This CDR3 is built from 13 residues. The CDR3 reads CAWSTGLNTEAFF. The CDR3 DNA sequence: TGTGCCTGGAGTACAGGGTTGAACACTGAAGCTTTCTTT.

The chain joins TRBV11-1 to TRBJ2-3; 9 bases match TRBD2. The CDR3 is 18 residues long. V trimming: 0 bases; J trimming: 2 bases; junction bases outside the gene matches: 9. Germline CDR1 and CDR2: SGHAT and FQDESV (reference sequence). CDR3 sequence (DNA): TGTGCCAGCAGCTTAGCCTCCCTAGCGGGATGGACCACAGATACGCAGTATTTT. Amino acids: CASSLASLAGWTTDTQYF.

The chain combines TRBV12-3 or TRBV12-4 with TRBJ2-2; TRBD2 aligns across 13 bases. The CDR3 is 16 residues long. The ends lost 4 bases at V and 7 bases at J; junction bases unmatched: 6. DNA of the CDR3: TGTGCCAGCAGTTATACTAGCGGGAGGGCCAACGGGGAGCTGTTTTTT. It codes for CASSYTSGRANGELFF.

In this sample, this clonotype turned up many times. The chain combines TRBV28 with TRBJ2-7; D is unclear. CDR1 and CDR2 (germline): MDHEN, SYDVKM. V was pared by 10 bases and J by 9 bases, with 16 bases between. The length of the CDR3 is 11 residues. The CDR3, as DNA: TGTGCCACCCAGACCCCGTACCCGCAGTACGTC. It specifies CATQTPYPQYV.

The CDR3 DNA reads as TGTGCCTGGAGCCACCACCCCAGGGGGGCTGAAGCTTTCTTT. It translates to CAWSHHPRGAEAFF. The V call is TRBV30, the J call TRBJ1-1; TRBD1 agrees at 7 bases. The germline CDR1 and CDR2 sequences are GTSNPN and SVGIG (reference sequence). The CDR3 extends over 14 amino acids. V was clipped by 3 bases and J by 6 bases; unmatched bases: 10.

There are many counts of this clonotype. V usage is TRBV12-3 or TRBV12-4 and J usage is TRBJ2-4; D may be TRBD1 or TRBD2 (9 bases each). The germline V and J ends were trimmed by 7 bases and 14 bases, with 30 bases remaining between them. The length of the CDR3 is 16 residues. CDR3 sequence (DNA): TGTGCCAGCAAACTACAGGGGGCATATAGCGGGAGCGGAAAGTACTTC. This codes for CASKLQGAYSGSGKYF.

This clonotype came up many times. This sequence joins TRBV5-1 and TRBJ1-1; D not resolved. The V and J ends lost 1 base and 7 bases respectively, with 14 bases between them. Germline CDR1 is SGHRS and CDR2 is YFSETQ. The CDR3 covers 14 residues. This CDR3 is CASSLSISKGEAFF. The DNA of the CDR3 is TGCGCCAGCAGCTTGTCGATCTCGAAGGGTGAAGCTTTCTTT.

This clonotype was recorded many times. The gene calls are TRBV25-1 and TRBJ2-3; TRBD1 aligns across 8 bases. The CDR3 is 17 residues long. Germline V CDR1 and CDR2: MGHDK, SYGVNS. V dropped 3 bases and J dropped 0; count of bases not matched to a gene: 8. The CDR3, as DNA: TGTGCCAGCAGTGAGACAGGGGTGGGGATTAGCACAGATACGCAGTATTTT. This gives the protein CASSETGVGISTDTQYF.

This clonotype was seen a handful of times. The chain links TRBV3-1 to TRBJ2-7; no firm D call. The CDR3 consists of 15 residues. Germline V lookup: CDR1 LGHDT, CDR2 YNNKEL (reference sequence). Trimming shortened V by 0 bases and J by 3 bases, and 12 bases separated the two germline ends. The CDR3 bases are TGTGCCAGCAGCCAAGAGATAAGACCCTACTACGAGCAGTACTTC. This sequence encodes CASSQEIRPYYEQYF.

V and J are TRBV5-1 and TRBJ1-6, with D possibly matching TRBD1 (5 bases). CDR1 is SGHRS and CDR2 is YFSETQ in the germline V gene. V lost 6 bases, J lost 2 bases, and 9 bases lay in between. The CDR3 totals 14 residues. This CDR3 reads CASKGITYNSPLHF. For the CDR3, the DNA is TGCGCCAGCAAGGGGATTACCTATAATTCACCCCTCCACTTT.

This clonotype was detected many times. The rearrangement joins TRBV5-1 to TRBJ2-1; the D gene is possibly TRBD2 (5 bases). The V and J ends lost 2 bases and 7 bases respectively, with 16 bases between them. The CDR3 has 15 residues. Germline CDR1 and CDR2: SGHRS and YFSETQ. Here the CDR3 reads CASSFPSGVGNEQFF. CDR3 nucleotides: TGCGCCAGCAGCTTCCCCAGCGGAGTTGGGAATGAGCAGTTCTTC.